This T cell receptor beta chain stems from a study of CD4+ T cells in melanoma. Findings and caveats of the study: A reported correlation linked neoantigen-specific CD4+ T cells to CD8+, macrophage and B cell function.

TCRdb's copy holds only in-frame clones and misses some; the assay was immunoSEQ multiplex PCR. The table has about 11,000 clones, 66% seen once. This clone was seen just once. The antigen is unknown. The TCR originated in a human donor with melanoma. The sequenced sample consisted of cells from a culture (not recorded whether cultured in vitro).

The CDR3: CASSTGTGFGSEAFF. CDR3 coding DNA: TGTGCCAGCAGCACTGGGACAGGGTTCGGGAGTGAAGCTTTCTTT. The chain combines TRBV7-8 with TRBJ1-1; 9 bases map to TRBD1. Germline CDR1 is SGHVS and CDR2 is FQNEAQ. The CDR3 has 15 amino acids. The V segment lost 5 bases and the J segment 7 bases; nucleotides outside the gene matches: 11.